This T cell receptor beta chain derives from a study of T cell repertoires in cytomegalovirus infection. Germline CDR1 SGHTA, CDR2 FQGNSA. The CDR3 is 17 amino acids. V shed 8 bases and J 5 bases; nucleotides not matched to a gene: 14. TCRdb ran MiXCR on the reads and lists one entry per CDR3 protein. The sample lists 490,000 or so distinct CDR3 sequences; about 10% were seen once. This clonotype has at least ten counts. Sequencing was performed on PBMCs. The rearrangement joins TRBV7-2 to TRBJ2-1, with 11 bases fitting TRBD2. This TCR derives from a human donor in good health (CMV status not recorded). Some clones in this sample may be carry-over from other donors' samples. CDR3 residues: CASGVAGGPGSHNEQFF. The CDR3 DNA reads TGTGCCAGCGGAGTAGCGGGAGGGCCCGGGTCCCACAATGAGCAGTTCTTC.